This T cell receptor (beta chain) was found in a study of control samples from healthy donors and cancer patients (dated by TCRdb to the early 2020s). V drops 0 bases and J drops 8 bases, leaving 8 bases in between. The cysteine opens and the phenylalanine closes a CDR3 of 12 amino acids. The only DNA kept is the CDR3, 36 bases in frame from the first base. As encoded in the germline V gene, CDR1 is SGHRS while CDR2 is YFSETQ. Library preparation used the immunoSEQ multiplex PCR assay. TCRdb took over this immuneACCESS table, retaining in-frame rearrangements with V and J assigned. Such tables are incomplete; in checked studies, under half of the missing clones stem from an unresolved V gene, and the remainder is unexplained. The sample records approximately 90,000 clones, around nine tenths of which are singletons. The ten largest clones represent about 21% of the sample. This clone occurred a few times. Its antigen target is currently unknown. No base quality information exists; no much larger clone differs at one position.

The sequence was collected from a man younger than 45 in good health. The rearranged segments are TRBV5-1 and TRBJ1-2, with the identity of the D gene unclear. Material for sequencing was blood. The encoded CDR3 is CASSLAAGGYTF. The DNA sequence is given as TGCGCCAGCAGCTTGGCGGCGGGAGGCTACACCTTC.